This T cell receptor (beta chain) was sequenced for a study of cytomegalovirus exposure and HLA in healthy donors. Healthy people donating bone marrow made up the donors. PCR was performed using 60 Vbeta and 13 Jbeta primers. The assay was immunoSEQ multiplex PCR, and TCRdb's table has in-frame clones only and misses some. The sample comprises about 110,000 clones, 65% to 80% of which are singletons, and approximately 4.5% rests with the top ten. The study's findings and limits: Within the data, a cluster of highly shared sequence variants was likely a sequencing artifact.

As concerns this clone: As yet, its antigen is unknown.

V trimming: 1 base; J trimming: 8 bases; junction bases outside the gene matches: 13. In germline, CDR1 is SGHTA, CDR2 FQGNSA. CDR3 length equals 16 residues. The TCR comes from a male donor in good health and CMV-seronegative. The sample comprised PBMCs. The chain employs TRBV7-2 and TRBJ1-2, with 7 bases aligning to TRBD1. CDR3 sequence reads: CASSLGPGQIPEGYTF. The CDR3 region has the DNA TGTGCCAGCAGCTTAGGGCCGGGACAGATCCCGGAAGGCTACACCTTC.